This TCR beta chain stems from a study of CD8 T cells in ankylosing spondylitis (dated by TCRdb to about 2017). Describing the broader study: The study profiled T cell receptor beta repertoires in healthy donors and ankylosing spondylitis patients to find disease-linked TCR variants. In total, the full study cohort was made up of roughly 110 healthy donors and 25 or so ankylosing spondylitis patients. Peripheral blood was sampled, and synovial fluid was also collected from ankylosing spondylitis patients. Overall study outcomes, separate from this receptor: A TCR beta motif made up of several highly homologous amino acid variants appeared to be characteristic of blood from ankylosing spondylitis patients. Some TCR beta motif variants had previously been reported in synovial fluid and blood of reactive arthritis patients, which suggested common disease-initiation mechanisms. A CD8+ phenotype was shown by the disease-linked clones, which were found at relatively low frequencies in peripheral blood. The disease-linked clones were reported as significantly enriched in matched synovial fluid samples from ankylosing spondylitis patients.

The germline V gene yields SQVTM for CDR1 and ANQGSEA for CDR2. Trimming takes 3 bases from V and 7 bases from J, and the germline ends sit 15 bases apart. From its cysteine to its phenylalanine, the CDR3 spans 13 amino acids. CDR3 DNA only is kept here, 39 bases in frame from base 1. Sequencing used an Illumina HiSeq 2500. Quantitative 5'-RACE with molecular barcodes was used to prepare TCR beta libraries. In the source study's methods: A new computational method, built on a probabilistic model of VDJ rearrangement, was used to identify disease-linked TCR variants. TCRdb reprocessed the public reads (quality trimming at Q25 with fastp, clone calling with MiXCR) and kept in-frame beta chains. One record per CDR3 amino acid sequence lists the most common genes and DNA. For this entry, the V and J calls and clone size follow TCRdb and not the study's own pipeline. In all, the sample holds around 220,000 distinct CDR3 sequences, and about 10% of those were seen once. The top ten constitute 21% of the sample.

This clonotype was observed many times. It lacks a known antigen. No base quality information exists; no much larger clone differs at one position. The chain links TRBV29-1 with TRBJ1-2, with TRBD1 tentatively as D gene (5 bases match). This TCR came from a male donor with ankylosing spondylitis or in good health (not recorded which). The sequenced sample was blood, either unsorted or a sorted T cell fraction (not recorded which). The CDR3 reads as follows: CSVDIGGGTGYTF. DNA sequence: TGCAGCGTTGACATAGGTGGAGGGACTGGCTACACCTTC.